This TCR beta chain was identified during a study of cytomegalovirus exposure and HLA in healthy donors. Study results and limitations: CMV antigen specificity was confirmed in vitro for a few CMV-associated chains. The majority of TCR sequences were rare, yet some public TCRs appeared in many donors.

A 120-subject validation cohort, separate from the approximately 720-subject first cohort, supplied the donors. Germline V gene lookup returns CDR1 MDHEN and CDR2 SYDVKM. There are 12 residues in the CDR3. The V gene lost 2 bases and the J gene lost 5 bases, with 3 bases spanning the gap. Sequencing used immunoSEQ multiplex PCR; TCRdb keeps in-frame clones, though not all of them. The table includes around 240,000 clones, 90% detected once. As regards this clone: The antigen is not known.

J is TRBJ2-2 and V is TRBV28; D gene ambiguous. Sequencing was done on a sample of PBMCs. The origin of this receptor is a woman between 18 and 29 years old in good health and CMV-seronegative. CDR3 nucleotides: TGTGCCAGCAGTTTACCTACCGGGGAGCTGTTTTTT. It is translated as CASSLPTGELFF.